What follows is one T cell receptor (beta chain) and its context. Its antigen is undetermined. The source of the sample is a study of cytomegalovirus exposure and HLA in healthy donors. Regarding the study as a whole: The authors confirmed in vitro that a few CMV-associated chains were specific for CMV antigens. Cytomegalovirus-associated status was assigned to about 150 TCR beta chains.

The V gene end was trimmed by 5 bases and the J gene end by 3 bases; junction bases not matched to a gene: 7. CDR1 is SGHTA and CDR2 is FQGNSA in the germline V gene. The CDR3 is 15 amino acids. Profiled with immunoSEQ multiplex PCR; TCRdb holds only in-frame clones, not every one. The table records around 260,000 clones, about 92% of them present only once. The sequenced sample was PBMCs. The genes are TRBV7-2 and TRBJ1-5; 7 bases align to TRBD1. The receptor comes from a young woman in good health and CMV-seronegative. CDR3 sequence (DNA): TGTGCCAGCAGCCCGGGACAGTCTAACAATCAGCCCCAGCATTTT. It encodes CASSPGQSNNQPQHF.